This entry describes one TCR beta chain. Its cognate antigen is unknown. The data stem from a study of T cell responses to AZD1222 COVID-19 vaccine. From germline, CDR1 is MNHEY and CDR2 SMNVEV (reference sequence). V lost 4 bases, J lost 11 bases, and 9 bases lay in between. The CDR3 spans 12 residues. Libraries were prepared by immunoSEQ multiplex PCR; TCRdb keeps only in-frame clonotypes and omits some of them. The sample holds roughly 180,000 clones; approximately 90% are singletons and the top ten take under 2%. Notes on the study in general: Spike-specific TCR depth and breadth grew after two AZD1222 doses.

The sequencing used peripheral blood, collected 28 days after the second AZD1222 dose. The chain employs TRBV27 and TRBJ1-6; no reliable D call. The source of this sequence is an adult who received the AZD1222 COVID-19 vaccine. The CDR3 DNA sequence: TGTGCCAGCAGTTCCAATAAGGCACCCCTCCACTTT. Amino acids: CASSSNKAPLHF.